This is a list of T cell receptor beta chains from one sample in a study of CD4 and CD8 cells across lung adenocarcinoma regions. TCRdb reprocessed the PCR reads via MiXCR and lists one record per CDR3 protein. Among about 2,500 distinct CDR3 sequences listed, 67% were seen once. Source material: CD4+ T cells from the center of a lung tumor. These receptors were taken from a female donor with lung adenocarcinoma. The CD4 and CD8 labels of this study may be unreliable. Both conserved end residues are part of each CDR3. D genes are given only for firm matches. Expanded clones get a size class; other rows say once, few or many, or leave the size out.

abundance: few
j_gene: TRBJ2-3
d_gene: TRBD2
v_gene: TRBV6-1
CDR3nt: TGTGCCAGCAGACTAGCGGGAGATGGGGATACGCAGTATTTT
CDR3aa: CASRLAGDGDTQYF

abundance: .
j_gene: TRBJ2-4
d_gene: .
v_gene: TRBV7-2
CDR3nt: TGTGCCAGCAGCTTCAAGCGAGAAGGCATTCAGTACTTC
CDR3aa: CASSFKREGIQYF

abundance: .
j_gene: TRBJ2-1
d_gene: TRBD2
v_gene: TRBV3-1
CDR3nt: TGTGCCAGCAGCCACTCCGGGACTAGCGATAAGGGCTCCTACAATGAGCAGTTCTTC
CDR3aa: CASSHSGTSDKGSYNEQFF

abundance: .
j_gene: TRBJ2-7
d_gene: .
v_gene: TRBV6-1
CDR3nt: TGTGCCAGCAGTGCTGGATTTCGCTACGAGCAGTACTTC
CDR3aa: CASSAGFRYEQYF

abundance: few
j_gene: TRBJ2-5
d_gene: TRBD2
v_gene: TRBV6-5
CDR3nt: TGTGCCAGCAGTTACCTAGGGCTAGCGGGAGGTCGGGAGACCCAGTACTTC
CDR3aa: CASSYLGLAGGRETQYF

abundance: .
j_gene: TRBJ2-5
d_gene: .
v_gene: TRBV7-3
CDR3nt: TGTGCCAGCAGCAAAAAGGCAGGGTTGGTAGAGACCCAGTACTTC
CDR3aa: CASSKKAGLVETQYF

abundance: large
j_gene: TRBJ1-1
d_gene: .
v_gene: TRBV10-3
CDR3nt: TGTGCCATCAGTGACCCACAGAAGAACACTGAAGCTTTCTTT
CDR3aa: CAISDPQKNTEAFF

abundance: .
j_gene: TRBJ1-4
d_gene: .
v_gene: TRBV6-1
CDR3nt: TGTGCCAGCAGCGTAGGTGGGGGGAATGAAAAACTGTTTTTT
CDR3aa: CASSVGGGNEKLFF

abundance: once
j_gene: TRBJ2-7
d_gene: TRBD1
v_gene: TRBV6-4
CDR3nt: TGTGCCAGCAGTGACTCAGGGGGCGGCGAGCAGTACTTC
CDR3aa: CASSDSGGGEQYF

abundance: large
j_gene: TRBJ1-2
d_gene: .
v_gene: TRBV25-1
CDR3nt: TGTGCCAGCAGTACCCCCGGGACTTTGGGCTATGGCTACACCTTC
CDR3aa: CASSTPGTLGYGYTF

abundance: .
j_gene: TRBJ2-5
d_gene: TRBD2
v_gene: TRBV6-1
CDR3nt: TGTGCCAGCAGGGTAGCGGGGGGACGAGAGACCCAGTACTTC
CDR3aa: CASRVAGGRETQYF

abundance: .
j_gene: TRBJ1-1
d_gene: .
v_gene: TRBV7-2
CDR3nt: TGTGCCAGCAATCTCCGGGGGAACACTGAAGCTTTCTTT
CDR3aa: CASNLRGNTEAFF

abundance: few
j_gene: TRBJ2-6
d_gene: TRBD2
v_gene: TRBV6-5
CDR3nt: TGTGCCAGCAGTTACCGGGCGGGAGGGGGTGGGGCCAACGTCCTGACTTTC
CDR3aa: CASSYRAGGGGANVLTF

abundance: .
j_gene: TRBJ2-1
d_gene: TRBD2
v_gene: TRBV7-8
CDR3nt: TGTGCCAGCAGCCCCCCCTCCGCGGGGGGGCGTTCGAATGAGCAGTTCTTC
CDR3aa: CASSPPSAGGRSNEQFF

abundance: .
j_gene: TRBJ2-7
d_gene: TRBD2
v_gene: TRBV12-3/TRBV12-4
CDR3nt: TGTGCCAGCAGTTTAGTCCGGGGGGGCGAGCAGTACTTC
CDR3aa: CASSLVRGGEQYF

abundance: .
j_gene: TRBJ1-1
d_gene: TRBD1
v_gene: TRBV6-1
CDR3nt: TGTGCCAGCAGTCTAAGGACAGGGGGCGATGAAGCTTTCTTT
CDR3aa: CASSLRTGGDEAFF

abundance: large
j_gene: TRBJ2-3
d_gene: TRBD1
v_gene: TRBV7-2
CDR3nt: TGTGCCAGCAGCGCCCGACAGGGCGGAAGCACAGATACGCAGTATTTT
CDR3aa: CASSARQGGSTDTQYF

abundance: .
j_gene: TRBJ2-3
d_gene: .
v_gene: TRBV12-3/TRBV12-4
CDR3nt: TGTGCCAGCACCCTGGGATTTCCGGATACGCAGTATTTT
CDR3aa: CASTLGFPDTQYF

abundance: .
j_gene: TRBJ2-2
d_gene: .
v_gene: TRBV27
CDR3nt: TGTGCCAGCAGTTTTTCTGGTTGGCTACCCGGGGAGCTGTTTTTT
CDR3aa: CASSFSGWLPGELFF

abundance: .
j_gene: TRBJ2-4
d_gene: .
v_gene: TRBV9
CDR3nt: TGTGGCGCGGGGCCCGGGGGGCGAGACCAAAAGATTCAGTACTTC
CDR3aa: CGAGPGGRDQKIQYF

abundance: .
j_gene: TRBJ2-2
d_gene: .
v_gene: TRBV6-5
CDR3nt: TGTGCCAGCAGTTCGTTACAGGGTGGGCCCACAGAGGCGCAGTTTTTT
CDR3aa: CASSSLQGGPTEAQFF

abundance: few
j_gene: TRBJ2-5
d_gene: .
v_gene: TRBV12-3/TRBV12-4
CDR3nt: TGTGCCAGCAGTGCACCCGAGGGAGAGACCCAGTACTTC
CDR3aa: CASSAPEGETQYF

abundance: .
j_gene: TRBJ2-7
d_gene: TRBD2
v_gene: TRBV6-1
CDR3nt: TGTGCCAGCAGTGAAGCGGCGGGAGGGCCCTACTACGAGCAGTACTTC
CDR3aa: CASSEAAGGPYYEQYF

abundance: .
j_gene: TRBJ1-2
d_gene: TRBD1
v_gene: TRBV6-1
CDR3nt: TGTGCCAGCACGGGACAGGGTTATGGCTACACCTTC
CDR3aa: CASTGQGYGYTF

abundance: .
j_gene: TRBJ2-2
d_gene: .
v_gene: TRBV6-1
CDR3nt: TGTGCCAGCAGTGAACAGGGGCCGGGCGGGGAGCTGTTTTTT
CDR3aa: CASSEQGPGGELFF

abundance: once
j_gene: TRBJ2-1
d_gene: .
v_gene: TRBV11-3
CDR3nt: TGTGCCAGCGGCCGAGGGAATGAGCAGTTCTTC
CDR3aa: CASGRGNEQFF

abundance: large
j_gene: TRBJ2-2
d_gene: .
v_gene: TRBV6-2/TRBV6-3
CDR3nt: TGTGCCAGCAGTATAACTAGAAAGGGCGGGGAGCTGTTTTTT
CDR3aa: CASSITRKGGELFF

abundance: .
j_gene: TRBJ1-2
d_gene: .
v_gene: TRBV6-1
CDR3nt: TGTGCCAGCAGTGAATCTCCAGGTTACTCCGGTAACTATGGCTACACCTTC
CDR3aa: CASSESPGYSGNYGYTF

abundance: .
j_gene: TRBJ1-5
d_gene: TRBD1
v_gene: TRBV6-1
CDR3nt: TGTGCCAGCAGTGAACCTCATCGTGGGACAGGGGTTGGCAATCAGCCCCAGCATTTT
CDR3aa: CASSEPHRGTGVGNQPQHF

abundance: .
j_gene: TRBJ2-5
d_gene: TRBD2
v_gene: TRBV11-1
CDR3nt: TGTGCCAGCAGCTTATCCCGGAGCGGGATCAGCCAAGAGACCCAGTACTTC
CDR3aa: CASSLSRSGISQETQYF

abundance: .
j_gene: TRBJ2-7
d_gene: .
v_gene: TRBV6-5
CDR3nt: TGTGCCAGCAGTACATCGGGACACGGACACTACGAGCAGTACTTC
CDR3aa: CASSTSGHGHYEQYF

abundance: .
j_gene: TRBJ1-1
d_gene: .
v_gene: TRBV12-5
CDR3nt: TGTGCTAGTGGCCTCACAGAGGACACTGAAGCTTTCTTT
CDR3aa: CASGLTEDTEAFF

abundance: once
j_gene: TRBJ2-1
d_gene: TRBD2
v_gene: TRBV11-2
CDR3nt: TGTGCCAGCAGCTTAGGGACTAGCGGGGGGGCGTACAATGAGCAGTTCTTC
CDR3aa: CASSLGTSGGAYNEQFF

abundance: .
j_gene: TRBJ2-1
d_gene: .
v_gene: TRBV11-1
CDR3nt: TGTGCCAGCAGTCCCCAGTGGGGGGTGCGGGAAAATGAGCAGTTCTTC
CDR3aa: CASSPQWGVRENEQFF

abundance: .
j_gene: TRBJ2-1
d_gene: TRBD2
v_gene: TRBV6-1
CDR3nt: TGTGCCAGCACGTCGGGCGGGGGCTCCTACAATGAGCAGTTCTTC
CDR3aa: CASTSGGGSYNEQFF

abundance: few
j_gene: TRBJ2-1
d_gene: TRBD2
v_gene: TRBV6-1
CDR3nt: TGTGCCAGCAGTGAAATAGCGGGAGGGCTGGGGTACTACAATGAGCAGTTCTTC
CDR3aa: CASSEIAGGLGYYNEQFF

abundance: .
j_gene: TRBJ2-6
d_gene: .
v_gene: TRBV6-1
CDR3nt: TGTGCCAGCAGTGAAACCGGCCACGGCTCTGGGGCCAACGTCCTGACTTTC
CDR3aa: CASSETGHGSGANVLTF

abundance: .
j_gene: TRBJ2-3
d_gene: .
v_gene: TRBV3-1
CDR3nt: TGTGCCAGCAGCCAAGGGAGTGGGACGCAGTATTTT
CDR3aa: CASSQGSGTQYF

abundance: .
j_gene: TRBJ2-7
d_gene: .
v_gene: TRBV12-3/TRBV12-4
CDR3nt: TGTGCCAGCAGTTTAGATAGTCGGACGGGCGAGCAGTACTTC
CDR3aa: CASSLDSRTGEQYF

abundance: .
j_gene: TRBJ2-1
d_gene: .
v_gene: TRBV7-8
CDR3nt: TGTGCCAGCAGCTTGGGGCGGGAACCTAGCTCCTACAATGAGCAGTTCTTC
CDR3aa: CASSLGREPSSYNEQFF

abundance: .
j_gene: TRBJ2-6
d_gene: .
v_gene: TRBV7-8
CDR3nt: TGTGCCAGCAGCCGGGCCCACCCCTCTGGGGCCAACGTCCTGACTTTC
CDR3aa: CASSRAHPSGANVLTF

abundance: few
j_gene: TRBJ2-7
d_gene: TRBD1
v_gene: TRBV10-3
CDR3nt: TGTGCCGCCCAGGGGGCCTACGAGCAGTACTTC
CDR3aa: CAAQGAYEQYF

abundance: .
j_gene: TRBJ2-7
d_gene: .
v_gene: TRBV11-1
CDR3nt: TGTGCCAGCAGCCCCTCCGGTCTTGGGGACGGTCGCTACGAGCAGTACTTC
CDR3aa: CASSPSGLGDGRYEQYF

abundance: .
j_gene: TRBJ2-5
d_gene: .
v_gene: TRBV7-2
CDR3nt: TGTGCCAGCGGCCAGGACAGACGCCAAGAGACCCAGTACTTC
CDR3aa: CASGQDRRQETQYF

abundance: .
j_gene: TRBJ2-5
d_gene: .
v_gene: TRBV6-1
CDR3nt: TGTGCCAGCAATCGGGAGACCCAGTACTTC
CDR3aa: CASNRETQYF

abundance: hyperexpanded
j_gene: TRBJ2-1
d_gene: TRBD1
v_gene: TRBV6-1
CDR3nt: TGTGCCAGCAGTAAACAGGGGGGTTCCTACAATGAGCAGTTCTTC
CDR3aa: CASSKQGGSYNEQFF

abundance: .
j_gene: TRBJ2-3
d_gene: TRBD1
v_gene: TRBV12-3/TRBV12-4
CDR3nt: TGTGCCAGCAGCCGGACAGGGGGCGCGGATACGCAGTATTTT
CDR3aa: CASSRTGGADTQYF

abundance: .
j_gene: TRBJ2-7
d_gene: TRBD1
v_gene: TRBV6-1
CDR3nt: TGTGCCAGCAGGGGGACAGGGACGAGCTCCTACGAGCAGTACTTC
CDR3aa: CASRGTGTSSYEQYF

abundance: few
j_gene: TRBJ2-1
d_gene: TRBD2
v_gene: TRBV7-2
CDR3nt: TGTGCCAGCAGCTTCGTAGCGGGAGTATACAATGAGCAGTTCTTC
CDR3aa: CASSFVAGVYNEQFF

abundance: .
j_gene: TRBJ2-5
d_gene: TRBD2
v_gene: TRBV27
CDR3nt: TGTGCCAGCAAAGAAGATCTAGCGGGAGGATCAGGCGAGACCCAGTACTTC
CDR3aa: CASKEDLAGGSGETQYF

abundance: .
j_gene: TRBJ1-1
d_gene: TRBD1
v_gene: TRBV4-3
CDR3nt: TGCGCCAGCAGCCTGGGGACAGCTTCGAACACTGAAGCTTTCTTT
CDR3aa: CASSLGTASNTEAFF

abundance: few
j_gene: TRBJ2-5
d_gene: TRBD2
v_gene: TRBV4-1
CDR3nt: TGCGCCAGCAGCCAAGGCAGCGGGAGGGTGGGAGAGACCCAGTACTTC
CDR3aa: CASSQGSGRVGETQYF

abundance: .
j_gene: TRBJ2-7
d_gene: TRBD2
v_gene: TRBV27
CDR3nt: TGTGCCAGCAGTCCTACGACTAGCGGGAGTCGTAGGAACGAGCAGTACTTC
CDR3aa: CASSPTTSGSRRNEQYF

abundance: .
j_gene: TRBJ2-7
d_gene: .
v_gene: TRBV6-5
CDR3nt: TGTGCCAGCAGTTACTACTACGAGCAGTACTTC
CDR3aa: CASSYYYEQYF

abundance: .
j_gene: TRBJ2-1
d_gene: .
v_gene: TRBV6-1
CDR3nt: TGTGCCAGCAGTCGCCAGGGTGGCAATGAGCAGTTCTTC
CDR3aa: CASSRQGGNEQFF

abundance: .
j_gene: TRBJ2-1
d_gene: TRBD1
v_gene: TRBV6-1
CDR3nt: TGTGCCAGCAGCACCGGGACAGTTTTATCCCATGAGCAGTTCTTC
CDR3aa: CASSTGTVLSHEQFF

abundance: .
j_gene: TRBJ2-2
d_gene: TRBD1
v_gene: TRBV6-1
CDR3nt: TGTGCCAGCAATCTCGGGACAGGGGCCACCGGGGAGCTGTTTTTT
CDR3aa: CASNLGTGATGELFF

abundance: .
j_gene: TRBJ1-1
d_gene: .
v_gene: TRBV6-1
CDR3nt: TGTGCCAGCAGTGGGGACGGATCTCACACTGAAGCTTTCTTT
CDR3aa: CASSGDGSHTEAFF

abundance: .
j_gene: TRBJ2-5
d_gene: .
v_gene: TRBV7-7
CDR3nt: TGTGCTAGCAGCTCCCTGGGGACATCTGGAGAGACCCAGTACTTC
CDR3aa: CASSSLGTSGETQYF

abundance: once
j_gene: TRBJ1-6
d_gene: TRBD1
v_gene: TRBV6-1
CDR3nt: TGTGCCAGCAGCAGAATGGACAGGGCCCGATCACCCCTCCACTTT
CDR3aa: CASSRMDRARSPLHF